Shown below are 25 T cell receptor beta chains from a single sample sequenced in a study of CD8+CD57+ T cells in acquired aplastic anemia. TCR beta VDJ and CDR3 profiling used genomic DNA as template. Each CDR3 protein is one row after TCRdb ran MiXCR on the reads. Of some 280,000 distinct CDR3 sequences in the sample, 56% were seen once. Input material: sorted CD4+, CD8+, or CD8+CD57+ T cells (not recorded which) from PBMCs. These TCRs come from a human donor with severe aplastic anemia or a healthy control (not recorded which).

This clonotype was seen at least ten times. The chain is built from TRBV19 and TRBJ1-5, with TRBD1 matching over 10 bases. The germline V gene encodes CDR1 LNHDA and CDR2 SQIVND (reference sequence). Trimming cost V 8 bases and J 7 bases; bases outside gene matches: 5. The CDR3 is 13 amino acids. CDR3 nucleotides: TGTGCCAGTGTTGACAGGGGGCGGCAGCCCCAGCATTTT. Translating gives CASVDRGRQPQHF.

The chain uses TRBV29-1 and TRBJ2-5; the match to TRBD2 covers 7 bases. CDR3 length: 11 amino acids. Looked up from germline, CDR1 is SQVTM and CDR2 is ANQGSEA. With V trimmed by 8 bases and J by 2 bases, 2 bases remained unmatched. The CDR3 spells CSFGRQETQYF. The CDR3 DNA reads TGCAGCTTCGGGAGGCAAGAGACCCAGTACTTC.

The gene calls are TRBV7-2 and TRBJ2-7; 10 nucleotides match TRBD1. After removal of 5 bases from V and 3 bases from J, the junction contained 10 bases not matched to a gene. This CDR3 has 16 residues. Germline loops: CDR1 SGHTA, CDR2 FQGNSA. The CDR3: CASSQLTGGLIYEQYF. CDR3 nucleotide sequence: TGTGCCAGCAGCCAGCTGACAGGGGGCCTAATCTACGAGCAGTACTTC.

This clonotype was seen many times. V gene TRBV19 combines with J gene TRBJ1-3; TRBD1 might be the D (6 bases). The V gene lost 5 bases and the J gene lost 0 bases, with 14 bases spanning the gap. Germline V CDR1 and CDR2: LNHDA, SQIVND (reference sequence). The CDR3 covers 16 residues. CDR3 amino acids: CASSGVGQLSGNTIYF. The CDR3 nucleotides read TGTGCCAGTAGTGGGGTAGGACAGCTCTCTGGAAACACCATATATTTT.

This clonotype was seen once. CDR3 residues: CSAPRGGRYNEQFF. CDR3 nucleotides: TGCAGTGCACCGAGAGGGGGGAGGTACAATGAGCAGTTCTTC. This chain uses TRBV20-1 with TRBJ2-1; tentatively, D is TRBD1 or TRBD2 (6 bases each). In germline, CDR1 is DFQATT, CDR2 SNEGSKA (reference sequence). CDR3 length: 14 residues. Trimming removed 6 bases from V and 4 bases from J, with 16 bases in between.

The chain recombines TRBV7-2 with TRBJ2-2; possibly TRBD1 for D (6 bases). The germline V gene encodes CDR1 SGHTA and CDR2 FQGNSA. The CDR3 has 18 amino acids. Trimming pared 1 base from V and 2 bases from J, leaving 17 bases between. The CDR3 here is CASSLGTGTSGNTGELFF. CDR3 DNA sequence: TGTGCCAGCAGCTTAGGTACAGGGACCTCTGGAAACACCGGGGAGCTGTTTTTT.

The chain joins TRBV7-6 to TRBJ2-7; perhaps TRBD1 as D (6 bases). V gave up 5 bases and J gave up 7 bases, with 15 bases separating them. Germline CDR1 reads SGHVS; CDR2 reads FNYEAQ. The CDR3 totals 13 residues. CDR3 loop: CASSASGAREQYF. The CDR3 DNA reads TGTGCCAGCAGCGCATCAGGGGCGAGGGAGCAGTACTTC.

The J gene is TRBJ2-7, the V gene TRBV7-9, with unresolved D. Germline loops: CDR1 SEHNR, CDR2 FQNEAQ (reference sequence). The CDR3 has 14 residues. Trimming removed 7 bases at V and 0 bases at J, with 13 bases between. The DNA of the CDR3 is TGTGCCAGCAACTCTCGGCAGAGCTCCTACGAGCAGTACTTC. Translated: CASNSRQSSYEQYF. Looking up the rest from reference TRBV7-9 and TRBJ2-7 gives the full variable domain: DTGVSQNPRHKITKRGQNVTFRCDPISEHNRLYWYRQTLGQGPEFLTYFQNEAQLEKSRLLSDRFSAERPKGSFSTLEIQRTEQGDSAMYLCASNSRQSSYEQYFGPGTRLTVT.

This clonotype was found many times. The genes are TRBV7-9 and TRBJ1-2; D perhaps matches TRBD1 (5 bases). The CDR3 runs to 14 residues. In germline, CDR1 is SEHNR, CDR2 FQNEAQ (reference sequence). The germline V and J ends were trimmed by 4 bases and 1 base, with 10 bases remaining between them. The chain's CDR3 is CASSSGTGNYGYTF. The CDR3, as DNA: TGTGCCAGCAGCTCCGGGACGGGTAACTATGGCTACACCTTC.

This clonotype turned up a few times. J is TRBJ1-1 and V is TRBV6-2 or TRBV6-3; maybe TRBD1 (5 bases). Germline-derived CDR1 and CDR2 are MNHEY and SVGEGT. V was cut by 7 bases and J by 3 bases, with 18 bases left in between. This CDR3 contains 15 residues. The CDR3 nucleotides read TGTGCCAGCAACCCTTCCTGGGGGAGGGACACTGAAGCTTTCTTT. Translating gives CASNPSWGRDTEAFF.

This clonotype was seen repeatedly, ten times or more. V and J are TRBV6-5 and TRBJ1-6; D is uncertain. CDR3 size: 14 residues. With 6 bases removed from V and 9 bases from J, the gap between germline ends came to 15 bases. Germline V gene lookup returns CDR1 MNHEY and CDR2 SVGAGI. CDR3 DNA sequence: TGTGCCAGCAGGGCAGGCGGATGGATTTCACCCCTCCACTTT. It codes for CASRAGGWISPLHF.

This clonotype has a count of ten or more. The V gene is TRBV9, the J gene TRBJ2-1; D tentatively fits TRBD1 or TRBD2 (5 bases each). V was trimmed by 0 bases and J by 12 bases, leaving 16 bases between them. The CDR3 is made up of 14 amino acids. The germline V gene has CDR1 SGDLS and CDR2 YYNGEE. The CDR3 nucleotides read TGTGCCAGCAGCGTAGGGGACGGGGTCCTGGGGCAGTTCTTC. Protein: CASSVGDGVLGQFF. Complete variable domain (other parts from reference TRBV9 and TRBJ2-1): DSGVTQTPKHLITATGQRVTLRCSPRSGDLSVYWYQQSLDQGLQFLIQYYNGEERAKGNILERFSAQQFPDLHSELNLSSLELGDSALYFCASSVGDGVLGQFFGPGTRLTVL.

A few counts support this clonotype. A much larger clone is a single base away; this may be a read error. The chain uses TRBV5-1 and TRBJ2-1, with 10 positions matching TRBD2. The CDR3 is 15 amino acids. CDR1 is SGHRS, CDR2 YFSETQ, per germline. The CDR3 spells CASSLRLAGVDEQSF. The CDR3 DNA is TGCGCCAGCAGCTTGCGTCTAGCGGGGGTCGATGAGCAGTCCTTC.

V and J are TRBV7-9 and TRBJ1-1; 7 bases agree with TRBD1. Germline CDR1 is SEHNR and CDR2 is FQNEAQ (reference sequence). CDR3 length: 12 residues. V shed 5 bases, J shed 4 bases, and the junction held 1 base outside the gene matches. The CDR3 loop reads CASSRQGTEAFF. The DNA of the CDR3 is TGTGCCAGCAGCCGACAGGGCACTGAAGCTTTCTTT.

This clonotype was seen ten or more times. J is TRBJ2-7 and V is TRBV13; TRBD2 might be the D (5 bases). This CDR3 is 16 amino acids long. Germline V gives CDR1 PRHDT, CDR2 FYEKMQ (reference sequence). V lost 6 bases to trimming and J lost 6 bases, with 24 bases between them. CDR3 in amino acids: CASSPPSAQRESEQYF. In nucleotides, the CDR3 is TGTGCCAGCAGTCCCCCCTCGGCGCAGAGGGAGTCCGAGCAGTACTTC.

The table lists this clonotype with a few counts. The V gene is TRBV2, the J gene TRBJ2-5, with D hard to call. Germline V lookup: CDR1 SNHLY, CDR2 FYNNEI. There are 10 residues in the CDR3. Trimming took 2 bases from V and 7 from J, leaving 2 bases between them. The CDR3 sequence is CASSERTQYF. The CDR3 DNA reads TGTGCCAGCAGTGAAAGGACCCAGTACTTC.

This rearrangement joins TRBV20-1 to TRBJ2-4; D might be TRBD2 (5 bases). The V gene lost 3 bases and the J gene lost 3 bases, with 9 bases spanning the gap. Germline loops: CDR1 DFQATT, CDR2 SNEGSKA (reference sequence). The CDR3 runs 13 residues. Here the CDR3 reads CSARLGSKNIQYF. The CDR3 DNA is TGCAGTGCTAGGTTAGGGAGCAAAAACATTCAGTACTTC.

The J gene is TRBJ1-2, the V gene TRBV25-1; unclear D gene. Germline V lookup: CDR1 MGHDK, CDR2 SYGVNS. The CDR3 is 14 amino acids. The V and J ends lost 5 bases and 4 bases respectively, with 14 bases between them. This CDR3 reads CASSLHEWAYGYTF. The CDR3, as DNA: TGTGCCAGCAGTCTTCATGAGTGGGCCTATGGCTACACCTTC.

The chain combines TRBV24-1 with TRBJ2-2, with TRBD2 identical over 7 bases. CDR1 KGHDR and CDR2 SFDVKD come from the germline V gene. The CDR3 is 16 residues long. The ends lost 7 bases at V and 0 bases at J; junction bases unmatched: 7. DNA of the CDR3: TGTGCCACCAGATCAGCGGGGAACACGAACACCGGGGAGCTGTTTTTT. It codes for CATRSAGNTNTGELFF.

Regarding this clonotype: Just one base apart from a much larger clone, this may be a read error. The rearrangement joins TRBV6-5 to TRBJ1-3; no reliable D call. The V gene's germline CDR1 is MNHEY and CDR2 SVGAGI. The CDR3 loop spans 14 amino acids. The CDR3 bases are TGTGCCAGCAGGAGGAAGTCCGGTGGAAACACCATACATTTT. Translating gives CASRRKSGGNTIHF.

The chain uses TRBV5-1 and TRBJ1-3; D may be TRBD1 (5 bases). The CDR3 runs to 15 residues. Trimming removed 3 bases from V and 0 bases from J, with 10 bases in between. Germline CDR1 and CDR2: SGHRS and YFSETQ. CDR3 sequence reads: CASSSTGSSGNTIYF. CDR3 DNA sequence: TGCGCCAGCAGCTCTACAGGATCCTCTGGAAACACCATATATTTT.

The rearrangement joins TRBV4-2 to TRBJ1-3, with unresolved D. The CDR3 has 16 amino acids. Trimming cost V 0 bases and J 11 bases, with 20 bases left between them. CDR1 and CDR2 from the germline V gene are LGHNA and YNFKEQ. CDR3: CASSQDKASGGNAIYF. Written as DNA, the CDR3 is TGTGCCAGCAGCCAAGACAAGGCGTCGGGAGGGAACGCCATATATTTT.

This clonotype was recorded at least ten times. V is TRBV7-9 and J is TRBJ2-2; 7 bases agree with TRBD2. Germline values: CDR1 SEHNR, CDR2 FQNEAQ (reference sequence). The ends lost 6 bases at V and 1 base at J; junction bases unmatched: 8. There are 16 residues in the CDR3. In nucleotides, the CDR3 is TGTGCCAGCAGATTCCTGGGGAGGGAGAACACCGGGGAGCTGTTTTTT. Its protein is CASRFLGRENTGELFF.

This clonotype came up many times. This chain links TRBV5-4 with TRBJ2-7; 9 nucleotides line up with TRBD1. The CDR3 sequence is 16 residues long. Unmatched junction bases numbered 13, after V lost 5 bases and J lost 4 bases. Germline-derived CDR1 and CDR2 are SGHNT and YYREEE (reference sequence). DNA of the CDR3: TGTGCCAGCAGTCATGAAGGGTCCGGGACAGGGTACGAGCAGTACTTC. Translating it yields CASSHEGSGTGYEQYF.

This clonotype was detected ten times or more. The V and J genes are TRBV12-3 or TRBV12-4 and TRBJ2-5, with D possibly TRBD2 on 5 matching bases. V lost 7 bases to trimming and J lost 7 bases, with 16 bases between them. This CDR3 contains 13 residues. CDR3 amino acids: CASTSSGFLTQYF. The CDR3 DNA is TGTGCCAGCACTTCTTCGGGGTTTTTGACCCAGTACTTC.